A single sample gave rise to the 21 T cell receptor beta chains below, sequenced in a study of T-cell memory formation after mild COVID-19. MiXCR, applied by TCRdb to the 5' RACE reads, yields one record per CDR3 protein. The sample carries approximately 290,000 distinct CDR3 sequences, around 8% recorded once. Sample: PBMCs or a T cell subset sorted from them (not recorded which). All receptors come from a man aged 18 to 35 who had mild COVID-19 (a few samples of this study predate the infection). Cell type and time point are not known.

The chain couples TRBV7-2 to TRBJ1-6, with TRBD1 as a possible D gene (6 bases). Trimming took off 0 bases at V and 7 bases at J, with 7 bases between the two ends. Germline loops: CDR1 SGHTA, CDR2 FQGNSA. The CDR3 runs to 14 residues. The CDR3 DNA sequence: TGTGCCAGCAGCTTAGCAACAGGGAATTCACCCCTCCACTTT. Translation gives CASSLATGNSPLHF. The entire variable domain, with the rest obtained from reference TRBV7-2 and TRBJ1-6, is as follows: GAGVSQSPSNKVTEKGKDVELRCDPISGHTALYWYRQSLGQGLEFLIYFQGNSAPDKSGLPSDRFSAERTGGSVSTLTIQRTQQEDSAVYLCASSLATGNSPLHFGNGTRLTVT.

The table lists this clonotype with a few counts. V and J are TRBV7-9 and TRBJ2-7; possible D gene TRBD1, 6 bases. Trimming removed 5 bases from V and 4 bases from J, with 18 bases in between. Germline CDR1 is SEHNR and CDR2 is FQNEAQ (reference sequence). The CDR3 is 15 residues long. This CDR3 is CASSRRDTFIYEQYF. The CDR3 DNA reads as TGTGCCAGCAGCAGACGGGACACTTTTATATACGAGCAGTACTTC.

This clonotype was picked up a small number of times. The V call is TRBV7-2, the J call TRBJ2-5; 7 nucleotides align to TRBD2. Germline V CDR1 and CDR2: SGHTA, FQGNSA. The CDR3 spans 15 residues. After removal of 4 bases from V and 2 bases from J, the junction contained 7 bases not matched to a gene. The CDR3, as DNA: TGTGCCAGCAGCTCGGGGACTACCATTCAAGAGACCCAGTACTTC. Encoded protein: CASSSGTTIQETQYF.

The rearrangement joins TRBV24-1 to TRBJ2-3, with TRBD1 matching over 10 bases. The length of the CDR3 is 13 residues. V was pared by 6 bases and J by 6 bases, with 2 bases of the junction left unmatched. Germline lookup yields CDR1 KGHDR and CDR2 SFDVKD. Here the CDR3 reads CATSRTGGDTQYF. The CDR3 DNA reads as TGTGCCACCAGTAGGACAGGGGGTGATACGCAGTATTTT.

This clonotype was counted ten times or more. The rearrangement links TRBV12-3 or TRBV12-4 to TRBJ2-1; D gene unclear. V dropped 2 bases and J dropped 10 bases, with 9 bases sitting between them. The CDR3 extends over 12 amino acids. CDR3 nucleotides: TGTGCCAGCAGTTTATCATTCCCGGAGCAGTTCTTC. Residues: CASSLSFPEQFF.

V is TRBV25-1 and J is TRBJ1-1; 8 bases fit TRBD1. The CDR3 covers 13 residues. In germline, CDR1 is MGHDK, CDR2 SYGVNS. The junction had 7 bases not matched to a gene; V was cut back by 2 bases and J by 11 bases. This CDR3 reads CASSERQGSRAFF. The CDR3 DNA sequence: TGTGCCAGCAGTGAACGACAGGGGAGTAGGGCTTTCTTT.

This chain joins TRBV11-2 and TRBJ1-6; no firm D call. Germline loops: CDR1 SGHAT, CDR2 FQNNGV. This CDR3 is built from 13 residues. Between the trimmed V and J ends, which lost 4 bases and 7 bases, there was a span of 8 bases. DNA for the CDR3: TGTGCCAGCAGCTCTACAGAGAATTCACCCCTCCACTTT. It codes for CASSSTENSPLHF.

The rearrangement joins TRBV20-1 to TRBJ1-1; tentatively, D is TRBD1 (5 bases). This CDR3 is built from 12 residues. Looked up from germline, CDR1 is DFQATT and CDR2 is SNEGSKA (reference sequence). Trimming shortened V by 2 bases and J by 4 bases, and 8 bases separated the two germline ends. The CDR3 region has the DNA TGCAGTGCTAGAAACCAGGGCACTGAAGCTTTCTTT. The encoded protein is CSARNQGTEAFF.

The rearrangement uses TRBV3-1 and TRBJ2-7, with 8 nucleotides matching TRBD1. From germline, CDR1 is LGHDT and CDR2 YNNKEL (reference sequence). Trimming cost V 4 bases and J 3 bases; bases outside gene matches: 5. CDR3 size: 14 residues. The DNA of the CDR3 is TGTGCCAGCAGCCCTGGGACAGGCAACTACGAGCAGTACTTC. Its translation is CASSPGTGNYEQYF.

The rearrangement uses TRBV5-1 and TRBJ2-1, with a tentative D call TRBD2 (5 bases). This CDR3 is built from 14 residues. Trimming stripped 4 bases from V and 7 bases from J, with 15 bases between. The germline CDR1 and CDR2 sequences are SGHRS and YFSETQ. The chain's CDR3 is CASSQEASWNEQFF. The CDR3 nucleotides are TGCGCCAGCAGCCAAGAGGCTAGCTGGAATGAGCAGTTCTTC.

CDR3 loop: CASSYMSLGTEAFF. CDR3 DNA sequence: TGTGCCAGCAGTTACATGAGCCTCGGGACTGAAGCTTTCTTT. This chain uses TRBV6-5 with TRBJ1-1; D call uncertain. This CDR3 spans 14 amino acids. Germline lookup yields CDR1 MNHEY and CDR2 SVGAGI. Trimming cost V 2 bases and J 5 bases, with 12 bases left between them.

This clonotype was picked up a small number of times. The gene calls are TRBV5-1 and TRBJ1-2; tentative D call: TRBD1 (5 bases). There are 16 residues in the CDR3. In germline, CDR1 is SGHRS, CDR2 YFSETQ. Trimming shortened V by 0 bases and J by 3 bases, and 15 bases separated the two germline ends. CDR3 protein: CASSLDFNRKDYGYTF. In nucleotides, the CDR3 is TGCGCCAGCAGCTTGGATTTTAACAGGAAGGACTATGGCTACACCTTC.

The chain employs TRBV9 and TRBJ2-5; no clear D. Germline loops: CDR1 SGDLS, CDR2 YYNGEE. V lost 4 bases and J lost 3, with 13 bases in between. This CDR3 spans 14 amino acids. CDR3 sequence: CASSPTVAKETQYF. The CDR3 DNA is TGTGCCAGCAGCCCCACAGTGGCTAAAGAGACCCAGTACTTC. Full variable domain (missing parts from reference TRBV9 and TRBJ2-5): DSGVTQTPKHLITATGQRVTLRCSPRSGDLSVYWYQQSLDQGLQFLIQYYNGEERAKGNILERFSAQQFPDLHSELNLSSLELGDSALYFCASSPTVAKETQYFGPGTRLLVL.

This clonotype was seen at least ten times. V is TRBV5-1 and J is TRBJ1-1, with a weak D call TRBD1 (5 bases). The ends were cut back, 2 bases at V and 2 bases at J, with 7 bases in the middle. The germline V gene has CDR1 SGHRS and CDR2 YFSETQ. The CDR3 has 13 residues. The CDR3 reads CASSFDSNTEAFF. DNA for the CDR3: TGCGCCAGCAGCTTCGACAGTAACACTGAAGCTTTCTTT.

Only a few counts were recorded for this clonotype. This rearrangement joins TRBV29-1 to TRBJ1-2; D might be TRBD1 (5 bases). CDR1 SQVTM and CDR2 ANQGSEA come from the germline V gene. V was pared by 3 bases and J by 4 bases, with 12 bases between. This CDR3 has 13 amino acids. This CDR3 reads CSVDGAGSYGYTF. CDR3 nucleotide sequence: TGCAGCGTTGACGGGGCAGGGAGCTATGGCTACACCTTC.

V and J are TRBV11-3 and TRBJ1-1; the D is unclear. CDR3 length: 16 residues. The ends were cut back, 0 bases at V and 4 bases at J, with 15 bases in the middle. The germline gives CDR1 SGHNT, CDR2 YENEEA. CDR3 sequence (DNA): TGTGCCAGCAGCTTAGATGGCCTTGGAGGTACCACTGAAGCTTTCTTT. The encoded protein is CASSLDGLGGTTEAFF.

Only a few counts were recorded for this clonotype. The chain joins TRBV9 to TRBJ1-2; unclear D gene. This CDR3 has 15 residues. V lost 4 bases to trimming and J lost 3 bases, with 16 bases between them. The germline V gene encodes CDR1 SGDLS and CDR2 YYNGEE. CDR3 coding DNA: TGTGCCAGCAGCCCCCGAGTGAGGGCCGACTATGGCTACACCTTC. Amino acids: CASSPRVRADYGYTF.

Notes on this clonotype: Given a much more abundant clone one base away, this may be a read error. The rearrangement links TRBV3-1 to TRBJ2-3; TRBD2 agrees at 14 bases. The CDR3 runs to 16 residues. With V trimmed by 4 bases and J by 2 bases, 2 bases remained unmatched. Per the germline V gene, CDR1 is LGHDT and CDR2 is YNNKEL (reference sequence). CDR3 nucleotides: TGTGCCAGCAGCCCGGGACTAGCGGGGGTCACAGATACGCAGTATTTT. Translation gives CASSPGLAGVTDTQYF.

The rearrangement uses TRBV4-3 and TRBJ1-1; D not certain. Trimming shortened V by 1 base and J by 0 bases, and 9 bases separated the two germline ends. There are 15 residues in the CDR3. From germline, CDR1 is LGHNA and CDR2 YSLEER. CDR3 in amino acids: CASSQGLQLNTEAFF. The DNA for the CDR3 is TGCGCCAGCAGCCAAGGGCTCCAGCTGAACACTGAAGCTTTCTTT.

The rearrangement uses TRBV7-2 and TRBJ2-2, with D possibly TRBD2 on 7 matching bases. The CDR3 has 16 amino acids. Germline CDR1 reads SGHTA; CDR2 reads FQGNSA. Trimming shortened V by 6 bases and J by 3 bases, and 17 bases separated the two germline ends. The chain's CDR3 is CASSLWGGKDTGELFF. The DNA of the CDR3 is TGTGCCAGCAGTTTGTGGGGGGGCAAGGACACCGGGGAGCTGTTTTTT. The complete variable domain, with remaining parts taken from reference TRBV7-2 and TRBJ2-2, reads GAGVSQSPSNKVTEKGKDVELRCDPISGHTALYWYRQSLGQGLEFLIYFQGNSAPDKSGLPSDRFSAERTGGSVSTLTIQRTQQEDSAVYLCASSLWGGKDTGELFFGEGSRLTVL.

This clonotype was counted a few times. This rearrangement joins TRBV5-1 to TRBJ2-5, with a possible D match to TRBD2 (5 bases). Germline V gives CDR1 SGHRS, CDR2 YFSETQ. The CDR3 spans 14 residues. Trimming pared 4 bases from V and 5 bases from J, leaving 15 bases between. The CDR3: CASSPTDSYETQYF. CDR3 nucleotides: TGCGCCAGCAGCCCAACGGACTCGTATGAGACCCAGTACTTC. Full variable domain (rest looked up from reference TRBV5-1 and TRBJ2-5): KAGVTQTPRYLIKTRGQQVTLSCSPISGHRSVSWYQQTPGQGLQFLFEYFSETQRNKGNFPGRFSGRQFSNSRSEMNVSTLELGDSALYLCASSPTDSYETQYFGPGTRLLVL.